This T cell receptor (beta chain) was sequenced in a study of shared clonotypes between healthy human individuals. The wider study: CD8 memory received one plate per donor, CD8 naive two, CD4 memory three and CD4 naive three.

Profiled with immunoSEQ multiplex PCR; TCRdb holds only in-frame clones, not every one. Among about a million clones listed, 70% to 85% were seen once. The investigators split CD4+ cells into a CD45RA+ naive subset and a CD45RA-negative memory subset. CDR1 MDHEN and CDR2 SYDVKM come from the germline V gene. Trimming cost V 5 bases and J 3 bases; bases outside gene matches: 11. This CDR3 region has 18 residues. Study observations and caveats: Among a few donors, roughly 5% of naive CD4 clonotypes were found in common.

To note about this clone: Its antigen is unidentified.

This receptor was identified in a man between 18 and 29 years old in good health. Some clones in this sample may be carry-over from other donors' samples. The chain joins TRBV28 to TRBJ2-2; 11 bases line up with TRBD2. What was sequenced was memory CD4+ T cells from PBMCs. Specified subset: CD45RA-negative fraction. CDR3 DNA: TGTGCCAGCAGTGGTCTTAGCGGGAGGGCCAAAGACACCGGGGAGCTGTTTTTT. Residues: CASSGLSGRAKDTGELFF.